A selection of T cell receptor beta chains follows, all from one sample in a study of blood T cell repertoires in COVID-19. The assay was immunoSEQ multiplex PCR, and TCRdb's table has in-frame clones only and misses some. The sample carries around 170,000 clones, approximately 74% recorded once. Sequenced sample: peripheral blood. The source of these receptors is a woman older than 75 with acute or convalescent COVID-19. CDR3s leave out the opening cysteine and the closing phenylalanine or tryptophan. Each record gives: V gene, D gene, CDR3 length, J gene, CDR3 protein. D genes are given only for firm matches.

>TRBV24-1|.|10|TRBJ2-1
ATRGRGQEGF
>TRBV5-1|TRBD1|12|TRBJ1-2
ASSPGDRVYGYT
>TRBV28|TRBD1|14|TRBJ1-1
ASSLGAQGETTEAF
>TRBV18|TRBD2|13|TRBJ2-3
ASSPPSGGTDTQY
>TRBV20-1|.|9|TRBJ1-4
SASPGEKLF
>TRBV28|TRBD1|11|TRBJ1-2
ASSPGQGGGYT
>TRBV3-1/TRBV3-2|TRBD1|11|TRBJ2-7
ASRRQGAYEQY
>TRBV28|.|14|TRBJ1-2
ASSLRGEPILYGYT
>TRBV7-3|.|10|TRBJ2-2
ASNRGTGELF
>TRBV2|.|12|TRBJ1-5
ASSGAGGNQPQH
>TRBV9|TRBD1|10|TRBJ1-1
ASSGDRAEAF
>TRBV28|TRBD1|13|TRBJ1-6
ASSLTDRVQSPLH
>TRBV21-1|.|13|TRBJ1-5
ASSNKETDNQPQH
>TRBV4-2|.|16|TRBJ2-3
ASSQVRQGASGPDTQY
>TRBV27|TRBD1|13|TRBJ2-7
ASSQGQGRAYEQY
>TRBV28|.|11|TRBJ1-1
ASSLTIQGEAF
>TRBV5-6|TRBD2|15|TRBJ2-2
ASSPEYSGRGTGELF
>TRBV28|TRBD1|14|TRBJ2-3
ASSLAGTGGSDTQY
>TRBV7-2|TRBD2|13|TRBJ2-3
ASSLGLARTDTQY
>TRBV18|.|17|TRBJ1-5
ASSPVSDSATYSNQPQH
>TRBV5-1|TRBD1|13|TRBJ1-2
ASSLDQGANYGYT
>TRBV28|.|12|TRBJ1-2
ASTQTFTNYGYT
>TRBV19|.|10|TRBJ1-2
ASSIRSYGYT
>TRBV28|.|13|TRBJ2-3
ASGRWGDGADTQY
>TRBV7-8|TRBD1|14|TRBJ2-1
ASSPEGASSYNEQF
>TRBV5-8|TRBD2|14|TRBJ2-5
ASSSTAGGYMETQY
>TRBV19|TRBD2|15|TRBJ2-1
ASSLLAGGNSGNEQF
>TRBV14|TRBD2|14|TRBJ2-1
ASSQLAGGLYNEQF
>TRBV5-1|.|13|TRBJ1-1
ASSLGGHRNTEAF
>TRBV9|.|12|TRBJ1-1
ASSAFAGDPEAF
>TRBV9|.|13|TRBJ2-3
ASSVGSDSTDTQY
>TRBV28|.|11|TRBJ2-1
ASSTTDPTRQF
>TRBV30|.|11|TRBJ1-5
AWSMRDDQPQH
>TRBV11-2|.|13|TRBJ2-3
ASSLGGIVADTQY
>TRBV5-5|TRBD2|12|TRBJ2-7
ASSLASGTYEQY